The clone carrying this T cell receptor (beta chain) turned up a few times. CDR1 and CDR2 from the germline V gene are PRHDT and FYEKMQ (reference sequence). The J segment lost 4 bases and the V segment lost 3 bases, leaving 5 bases of the junction unmatched. The CDR3 runs 15 residues. For TCRbeta, the library was prepared with unique molecular identifiers. Each CDR3 protein is one row after TCRdb ran MiXCR on the PCR reads. In the table there are around 490,000 distinct CDR3 sequences, roughly 10% of which are singletons. These data belong to a study of T-cell reconstitution after alpha-beta-depleted transplantation in children.

Source: PBMCs, mostly from graft donor cells, taken 180 days after TCRalphabeta/CD19-depleted stem cell transplant. The rearrangement uses TRBV13 and TRBJ2-1, with TRBD2 matching over 8 bases. The clonotype was recovered from a female patient aged 2 to 10 who had a stem cell transplant for aplastic anemia, so the T cells may come from the graft donor. The CDR3 sequence: CASSFRSSGYNEQFF. DNA for the CDR3: TGTGCCAGCAGCTTTCGGTCTAGCGGGTACAATGAGCAGTTCTTC. Full variable domain (rest looked up from reference TRBV13 and TRBJ2-1): AAGVIQSPRHLIKEKRETATLKCYPIPRHDTVYWYQQGPGQDPQFLISFYEKMQSDKGSIPDRFSAQQFSDYHSELNMSSLELGDSALYFCASSFRSSGYNEQFFGPGTRLTVL.